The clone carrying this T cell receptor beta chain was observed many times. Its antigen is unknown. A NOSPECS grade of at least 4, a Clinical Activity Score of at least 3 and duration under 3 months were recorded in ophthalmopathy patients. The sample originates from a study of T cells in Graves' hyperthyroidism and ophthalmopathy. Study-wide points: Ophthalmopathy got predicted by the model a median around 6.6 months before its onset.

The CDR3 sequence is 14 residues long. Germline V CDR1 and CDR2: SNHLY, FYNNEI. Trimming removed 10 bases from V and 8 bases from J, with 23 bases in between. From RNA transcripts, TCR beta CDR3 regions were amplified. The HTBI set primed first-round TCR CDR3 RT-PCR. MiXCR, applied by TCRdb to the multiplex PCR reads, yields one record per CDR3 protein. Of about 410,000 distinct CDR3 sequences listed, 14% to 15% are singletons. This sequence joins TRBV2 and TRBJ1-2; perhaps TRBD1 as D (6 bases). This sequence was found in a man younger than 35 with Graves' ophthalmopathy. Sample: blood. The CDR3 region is CAKSEGGGDSGYTF. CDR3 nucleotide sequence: TGTGCCAAATCGGAGGGAGGGGGAGACTCGGGCTACACCTTC.